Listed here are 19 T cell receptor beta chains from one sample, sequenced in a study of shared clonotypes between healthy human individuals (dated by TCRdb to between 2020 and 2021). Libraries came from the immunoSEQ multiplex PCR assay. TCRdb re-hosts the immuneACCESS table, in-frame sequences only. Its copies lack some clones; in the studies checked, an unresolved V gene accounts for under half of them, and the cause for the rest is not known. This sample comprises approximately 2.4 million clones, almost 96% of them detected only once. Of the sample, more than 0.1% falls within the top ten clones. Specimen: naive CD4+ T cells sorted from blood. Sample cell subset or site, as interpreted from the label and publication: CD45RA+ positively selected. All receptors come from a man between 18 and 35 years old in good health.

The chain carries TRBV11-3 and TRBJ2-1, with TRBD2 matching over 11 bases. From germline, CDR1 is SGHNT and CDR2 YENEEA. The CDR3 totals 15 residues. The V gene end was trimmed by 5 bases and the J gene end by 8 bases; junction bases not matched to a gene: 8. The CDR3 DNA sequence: TGTGCCAGCAGCATTAGACTAGCGGGAAAGGATGAGCAGTTCTTC. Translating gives CASSIRLAGKDEQFF.

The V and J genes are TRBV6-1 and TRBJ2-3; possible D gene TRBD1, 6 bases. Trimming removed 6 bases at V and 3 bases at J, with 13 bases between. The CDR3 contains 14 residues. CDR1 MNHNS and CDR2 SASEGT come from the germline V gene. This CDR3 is CASRAQGGTDTQYF. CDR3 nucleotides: TGTGCCAGCAGGGCACAGGGCGGGACAGATACGCAGTATTTT.

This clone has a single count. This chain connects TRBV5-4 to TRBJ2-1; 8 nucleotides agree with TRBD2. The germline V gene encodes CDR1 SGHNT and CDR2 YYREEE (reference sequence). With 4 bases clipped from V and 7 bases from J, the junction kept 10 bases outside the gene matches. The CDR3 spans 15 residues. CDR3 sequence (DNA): TGTGCCAGCAGCCTGGCCGGGGGGGGTACAAATGAGCAGTTCTTC. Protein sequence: CASSLAGGGTNEQFF.

CDR3 coding DNA: TGTGCCAGCAGCTTAGATCCTATAGCGGGTAGGGCAGATACGCAGTATTTT. Translated: CASSLDPIAGRADTQYF. J is TRBJ2-3 and V is TRBV11-2; 7 bases are a match to TRBD2. The V gene end was trimmed by 0 bases and the J gene end by 4 bases; junction bases not matched to a gene: 10. Germline V gives CDR1 SGHAT, CDR2 FQNNGV. CDR3 length: 17 amino acids.

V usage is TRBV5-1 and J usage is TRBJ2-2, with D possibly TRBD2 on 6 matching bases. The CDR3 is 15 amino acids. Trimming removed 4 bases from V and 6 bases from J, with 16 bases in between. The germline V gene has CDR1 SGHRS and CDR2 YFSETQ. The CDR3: CASSPLGSGPGELFF. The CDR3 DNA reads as TGCGCCAGCAGCCCGTTGGGTAGCGGTCCCGGGGAGCTGTTTTTT.

DNA of the CDR3: TGTGCCTGGATCGCGGGGGCCCAAGAGACCCAGTACTTC. Encoded protein: CAWIAGAQETQYF. The chain has TRBV30 and TRBJ2-5, with TRBD2 as a possible D gene (7 bases). CDR3 length: 13 amino acids. CDR1 is GTSNPN, CDR2 SVGIG, per germline (reference sequence). Trimming cost V 4 bases and J 1 base, with 10 bases left between them.

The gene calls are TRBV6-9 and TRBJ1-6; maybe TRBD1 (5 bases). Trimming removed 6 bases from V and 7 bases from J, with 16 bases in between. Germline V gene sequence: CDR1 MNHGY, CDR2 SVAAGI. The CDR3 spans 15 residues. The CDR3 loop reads CASSTYRDGNSPLHF. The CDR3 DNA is TGTGCCAGCAGCACGTACCGGGACGGGAATTCACCCCTCCACTTT.

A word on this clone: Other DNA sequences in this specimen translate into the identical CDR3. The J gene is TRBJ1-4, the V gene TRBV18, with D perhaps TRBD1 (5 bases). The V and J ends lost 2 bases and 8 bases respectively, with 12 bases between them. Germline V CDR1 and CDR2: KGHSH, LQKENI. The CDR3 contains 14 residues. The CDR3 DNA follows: TGTGCCAGCTCACCAGGCAGGGCAGGAGAAAAACTGTTTTTT. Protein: CASSPGRAGEKLFF.

The CDR3 is CAWSAGESSYEQYF. Written as DNA, the CDR3 is TGTGCCTGGAGTGCAGGGGAAAGCTCCTACGAGCAGTACTTC. The V and J genes are TRBV30 and TRBJ2-7; possibly TRBD1 for D (6 bases). With 1 base removed from V and 0 bases from J, the gap between germline ends came to 10 bases. CDR3 length equals 14 residues. CDR1 is GTSNPN, CDR2 SVGIG, per germline (reference sequence).

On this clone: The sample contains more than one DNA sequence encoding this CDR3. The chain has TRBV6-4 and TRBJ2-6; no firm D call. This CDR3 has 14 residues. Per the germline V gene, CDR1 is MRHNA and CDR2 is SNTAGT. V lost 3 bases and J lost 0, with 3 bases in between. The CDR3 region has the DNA TGTGCCAGCAGTGATATCTCTGGGGCCAACGTCCTGACTTTC. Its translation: CASSDISGANVLTF.

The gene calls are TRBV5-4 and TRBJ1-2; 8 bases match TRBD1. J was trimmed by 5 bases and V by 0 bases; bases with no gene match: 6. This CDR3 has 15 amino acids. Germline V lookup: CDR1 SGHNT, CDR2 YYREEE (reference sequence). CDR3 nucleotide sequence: TGTGCCAGCAGCTTGGGGGGACAGGCCTTTTATGGCTACACCTTC. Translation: CASSLGGQAFYGYTF.

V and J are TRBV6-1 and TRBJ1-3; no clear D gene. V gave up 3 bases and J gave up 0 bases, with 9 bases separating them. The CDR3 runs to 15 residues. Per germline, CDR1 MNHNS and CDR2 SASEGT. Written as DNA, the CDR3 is TGTGCCAGCAGTGACGGGTCTCACTCTGGAAACACCATATATTTT. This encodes CASSDGSHSGNTIYF.

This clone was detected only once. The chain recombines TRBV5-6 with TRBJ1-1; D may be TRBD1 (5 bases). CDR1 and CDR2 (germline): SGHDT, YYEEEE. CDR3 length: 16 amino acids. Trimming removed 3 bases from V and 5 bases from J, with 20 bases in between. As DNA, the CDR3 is TGTGCCAGCAGCTCGACCCGGGACGGCTTATGGACTGAAGCTTTCTTT. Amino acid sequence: CASSSTRDGLWTEAFF.

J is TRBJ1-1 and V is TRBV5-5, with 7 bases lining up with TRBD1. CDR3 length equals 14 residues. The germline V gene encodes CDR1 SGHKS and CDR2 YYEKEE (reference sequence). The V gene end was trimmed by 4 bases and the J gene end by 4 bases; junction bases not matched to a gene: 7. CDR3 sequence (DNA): TGTGCCAGCAGCCCACTGGCAGGGGGCACTGAAGCTTTCTTT. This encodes CASSPLAGGTEAFF.

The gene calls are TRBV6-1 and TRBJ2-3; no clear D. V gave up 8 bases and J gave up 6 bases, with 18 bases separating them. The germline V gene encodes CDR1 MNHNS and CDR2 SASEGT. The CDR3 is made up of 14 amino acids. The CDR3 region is CASLRGTISDTQYF. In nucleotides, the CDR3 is TGTGCCAGCTTACGAGGAACGATATCGGATACGCAGTATTTT.

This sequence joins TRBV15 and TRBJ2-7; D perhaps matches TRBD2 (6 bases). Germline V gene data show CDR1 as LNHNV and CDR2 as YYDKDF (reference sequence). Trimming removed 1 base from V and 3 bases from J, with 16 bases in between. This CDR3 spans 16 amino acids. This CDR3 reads CATSRGRGDLDYEQYF. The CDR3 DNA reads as TGTGCCACCAGCAGAGGGCGCGGGGATCTCGACTACGAGCAGTACTTC.

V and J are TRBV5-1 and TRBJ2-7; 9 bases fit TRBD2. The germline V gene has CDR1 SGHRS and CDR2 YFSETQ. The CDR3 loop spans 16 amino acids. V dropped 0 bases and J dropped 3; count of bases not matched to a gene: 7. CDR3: CASSLGPASGIYEQYF. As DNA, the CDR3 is TGCGCCAGCAGCTTGGGTCCGGCTAGCGGGATCTACGAGCAGTACTTC.

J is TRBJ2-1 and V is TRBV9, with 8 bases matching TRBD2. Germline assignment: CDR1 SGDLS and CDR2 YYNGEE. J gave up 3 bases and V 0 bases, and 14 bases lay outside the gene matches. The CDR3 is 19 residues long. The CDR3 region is CASSVASPSGSPDYNEQFF. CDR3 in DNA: TGTGCCAGCAGCGTAGCTTCGCCTAGCGGGTCCCCTGACTACAATGAGCAGTTCTTC. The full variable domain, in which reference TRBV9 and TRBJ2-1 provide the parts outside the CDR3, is DSGVTQTPKHLITATGQRVTLRCSPRSGDLSVYWYQQSLDQGLQFLIQYYNGEERAKGNILERFSAQQFPDLHSELNLSSLELGDSALYFCASSVASPSGSPDYNEQFFGPGTRLTVL.

CDR3 sequence: CASSPQNTALGEQYF. For the CDR3, the DNA is TGTGCCAGCAGCCCACAGAACACCGCCCTCGGCGAGCAGTACTTC. The V gene is TRBV13, the J gene TRBJ2-7; D is uncertain. With 5 bases removed from V and 6 bases from J, the gap between germline ends came to 20 bases. The germline CDR1 and CDR2 sequences are PRHDT and FYEKMQ (reference sequence). The CDR3 length is 15 residues. Complete variable domain (other parts from reference TRBV13 and TRBJ2-7): AAGVIQSPRHLIKEKRETATLKCYPIPRHDTVYWYQQGPGQDPQFLISFYEKMQSDKGSIPDRFSAQQFSDYHSELNMSSLELGDSALYFCASSPQNTALGEQYFGPGTRLTVT.